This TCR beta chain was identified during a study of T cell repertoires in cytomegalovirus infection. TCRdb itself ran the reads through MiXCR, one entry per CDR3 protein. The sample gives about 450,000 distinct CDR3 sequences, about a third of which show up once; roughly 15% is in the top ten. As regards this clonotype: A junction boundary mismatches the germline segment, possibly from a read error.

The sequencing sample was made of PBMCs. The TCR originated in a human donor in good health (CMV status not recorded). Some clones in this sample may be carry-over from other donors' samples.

DNA for the CDR3: TGTGCCAACAGTCAGGGACTAGCGGGGGGTTTCGAGCAGTACTTC. It translates to CANSQGLAGGFEQYF. The chain has TRBV6-8 and TRBJ2-7, with 15 bases identical to TRBD2. In germline, CDR1 is MNHGY, CDR2 SAAAGT. The CDR3 runs to 15 residues.